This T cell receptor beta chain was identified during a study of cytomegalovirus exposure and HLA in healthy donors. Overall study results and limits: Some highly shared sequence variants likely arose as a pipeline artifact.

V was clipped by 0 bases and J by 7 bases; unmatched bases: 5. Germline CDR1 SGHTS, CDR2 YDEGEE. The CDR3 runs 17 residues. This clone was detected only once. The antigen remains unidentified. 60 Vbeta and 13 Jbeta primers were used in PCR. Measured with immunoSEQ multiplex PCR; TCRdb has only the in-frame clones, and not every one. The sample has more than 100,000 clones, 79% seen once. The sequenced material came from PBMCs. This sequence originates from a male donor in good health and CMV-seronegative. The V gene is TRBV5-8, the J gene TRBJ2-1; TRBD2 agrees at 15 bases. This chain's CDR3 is CASSLGTSGGAWNEQFF. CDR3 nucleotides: TGTGCCAGCAGCTTGGGGACTAGCGGGGGGGCGTGGAATGAGCAGTTCTTC.